This T cell receptor (beta chain) came from a study of blood T cell repertoires in COVID-19. Study as a whole: Donors in the United States, Italy and Spain gave samples during acute or convalescent COVID-19. T cells, B-cell-depleted T cells, or PBMCs provided the cDNA or gDNA that served as material.

V was shortened by 6 bases and J by 5 bases, with 13 bases between the two germline ends. The CDR3 contains 14 residues. CDR1 is SGHNT and CDR2 is YENEEA in the germline V gene. TCRdb's copy holds only in-frame clones and misses some; the assay was immunoSEQ multiplex PCR. Among tens of thousands of clones listed, about 90% were seen once. V and J are TRBV11-3 and TRBJ2-2; tentative D call: TRBD2 (6 bases). The clonotype comes from a woman older than 75 with COVID-19, enrolled during active disease. The sample comprised peripheral blood. The CDR3 sequence is CASRATGETGELFF. The CDR3 bases are TGTGCCAGCAGGGCGACGGGGGAGACCGGGGAGCTGTTTTTT.